The sequence of this T cell receptor (beta chain) was determined in a study of control samples from healthy donors and cancer patients. Repertoires were generated with immunoSEQ multiplex PCR, while TCRdb's copy carries only in-frame clones and drops some. There are roughly 150,000 clones in the sample; over 90% occur only once, and 2% to 2.5% lies in the top ten. CDR1 is LGHNA, CDR2 YNFKEQ, per germline. V shed 0 bases and J shed 6 bases, with 8 bases lying between them. The CDR3 has 14 residues. This clone showed up just once. The receptor comes from a man aged 50 to 60 in good health. The material sequenced was blood. V and J are TRBV4-2 and TRBJ2-2; no definite D call. This CDR3 is CASSQDLGSGELFF. CDR3 sequence (DNA): TGTGCCAGCAGCCAAGACCTGGGGTCCGGGGAGCTGTTTTTT.